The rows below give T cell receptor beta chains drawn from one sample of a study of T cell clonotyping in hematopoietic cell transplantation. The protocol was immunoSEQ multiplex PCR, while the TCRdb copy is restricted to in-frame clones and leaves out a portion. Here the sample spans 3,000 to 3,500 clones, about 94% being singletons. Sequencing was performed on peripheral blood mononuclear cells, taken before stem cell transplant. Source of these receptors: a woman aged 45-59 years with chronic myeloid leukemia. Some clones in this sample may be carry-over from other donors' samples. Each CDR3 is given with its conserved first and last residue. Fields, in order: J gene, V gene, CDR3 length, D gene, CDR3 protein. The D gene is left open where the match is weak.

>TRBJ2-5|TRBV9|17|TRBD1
CASSVPGGGTGGETQYF
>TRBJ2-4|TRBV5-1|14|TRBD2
CASSVGGSINIQYF
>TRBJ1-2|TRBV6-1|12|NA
CASSQTRYGYTF
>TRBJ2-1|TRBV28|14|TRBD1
CASRQGSSYNEQFF
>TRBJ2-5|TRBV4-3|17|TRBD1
CASSQGDRGLVRETQYF
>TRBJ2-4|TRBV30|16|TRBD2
CAWSSTSGSRNPIQYF
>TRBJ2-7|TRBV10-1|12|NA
CASSESGYEQYF
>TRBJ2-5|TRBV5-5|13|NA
CASTLQGWETQYF
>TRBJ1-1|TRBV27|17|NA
CASSSQTSGGLGSEAFF
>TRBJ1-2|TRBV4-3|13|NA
CASSLTQGFGYTF
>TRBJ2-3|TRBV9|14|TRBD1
CASSARQGADTQYF
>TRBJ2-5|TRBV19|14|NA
CASAGGAGEETQYF
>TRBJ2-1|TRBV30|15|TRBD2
CAWSVLAGPLNEQFF
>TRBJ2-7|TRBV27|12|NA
CASSLSGYEQYF
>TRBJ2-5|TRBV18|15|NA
CASSPLLGAQETQYF
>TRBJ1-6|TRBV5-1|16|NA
CASSLATFSTNSPLHF
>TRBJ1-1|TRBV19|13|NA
CASRDRSNTEAFF
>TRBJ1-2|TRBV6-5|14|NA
CASSYGGQPYGYTF
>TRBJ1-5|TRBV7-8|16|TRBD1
CASSSKGGWGNQPQHF
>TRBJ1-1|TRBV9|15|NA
CASSPGDGARTEAFF
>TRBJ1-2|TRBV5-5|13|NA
CASSSQPNYGYTF
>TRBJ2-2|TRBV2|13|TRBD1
CASSIGGPGELFF
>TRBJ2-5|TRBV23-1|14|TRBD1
CASSSRDREETQYF
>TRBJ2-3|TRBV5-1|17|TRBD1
CASSLGHRDSSTDTQYF
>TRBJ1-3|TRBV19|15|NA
CASSSTRPSGNTIYF
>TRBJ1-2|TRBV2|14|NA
CASKVGPTIYGYTF